This entry lists 32 T cell receptor beta chains sequenced from one sample in a study of control samples from healthy donors and cancer patients. Sequencing was performed with immunoSEQ multiplex PCR; in TCRdb, only in-frame clones are kept and a portion is missing. This sample has approximately 170,000 clones, with around nine tenths found just once. Sequencing input: blood. These receptors all stem from a woman in her twenties or thirties in good health.

This clone was recorded only once. The chain is built from TRBV19 and TRBJ1-5; 8 bases agree with TRBD1. This CDR3 comprises 14 residues. The junction had 9 bases not matched to a gene; V was cut back by 3 bases and J by 11 bases. Germline V CDR1 and CDR2: LNHDA, SQIVND (reference sequence). The CDR3 reads CASSMDRVQGAQHF. CDR3 nucleotides: TGTGCCAGTAGTATGGACAGGGTCCAAGGGGCCCAGCATTTT. Drawing the rest from reference TRBV19 and TRBJ1-5, the complete variable domain is DGGITQSPKYLFRKEGQNVTLSCEQNLNHDAMYWYRQDPGQGLRLIYYSQIVNDFQKGDIAEGYSVSREKKESFPLTVTSAQKNPTAFYLCASSMDRVQGAQHFGDGTRLSIL.

This clone was counted a single time. The rearrangement links TRBV20-1 to TRBJ2-3; D not certain. Per germline, CDR1 DFQATT and CDR2 SNEGSKA (reference sequence). V was cut by 5 bases and J by 2 bases, with 2 bases left in between. The CDR3 has 10 amino acids. CDR3 residues: CSAATDTQYF. Here the CDR3 DNA reads TGCAGTGCTGCCACAGATACGCAGTATTTT.

This clone was seen more than once but under ten times. The chain employs TRBV6-6 and TRBJ1-2; D not certain. Trimming stripped 7 bases from V and 0 bases from J, with 18 bases between. Germline CDR1 and CDR2: MNHNY and SVGAGI (reference sequence). The CDR3 is 16 amino acids. The CDR3 sequence is CASNFGVRGANYGYTF. The CDR3 nucleotides read TGTGCCAGCAATTTCGGTGTACGAGGAGCTAACTATGGCTACACCTTC.

CDR3 in DNA: TGTGCCAGCAGCCAAGACCGTCAGGGGTGGGGGAATGAGCAGTTCTTC. Translation: CASSQDRQGWGNEQFF. The V gene is TRBV3-1 (or the pseudogene TRBV3-2), the J gene TRBJ2-1; perhaps TRBD1 as D (6 bases). Trimming left V 0 bases short and J 7 bases short, with 16 bases between. This CDR3 has 16 amino acids. Looked up from germline, CDR1 is LGHDT and CDR2 is YNNKEL (reference sequence).

This clone came up once. The chain links TRBV18 to TRBJ2-1; TRBD2 agrees at 10 bases. Germline assignment: CDR1 KGHSH and CDR2 LQKENI. The junction had 2 bases not matched to a gene; V was cut back by 4 bases and J by 2 bases. The length of the CDR3 is 15 residues. The CDR3, as DNA: TGTGCCAGCTCACTCCTAGCGGGGGCCTACAATGAGCAGTTCTTC. It specifies CASSLLAGAYNEQFF.

This chain joins TRBV2 and TRBJ2-1; either TRBD1 or TRBD2 may fit D (5 bases each). This CDR3 spans 15 amino acids. The V end lost 5 bases, the J end lost 9 bases, and 20 bases lay between the germline ends. CDR1 is SNHLY, CDR2 FYNNEI, per germline. CDR3 protein: CASSRTGGTWVEQFF. In nucleotides, the CDR3 is TGTGCCAGCAGTAGGACTGGGGGTACATGGGTTGAGCAGTTCTTC.

J is TRBJ1-2 and V is TRBV30; no clear D. Trimming shortened V by 0 bases and J by 8 bases, and 19 bases separated the two germline ends. The CDR3 has 15 residues. In germline, CDR1 is GTSNPN, CDR2 SVGIG (reference sequence). The CDR3 DNA follows: TGTGCCTGGAGTGTACTAGTCTGGGGTCCTGGCGGCTACACCTTC. Its protein product is CAWSVLVWGPGGYTF. Looking up the rest from reference TRBV30 and TRBJ1-2 gives the full variable domain: SQTIHQWPATLVQPVGSPLSLECTVEGTSNPNLYWYRQAAGRGLQLLFYSVGIGQISSEVPQNLSASRPQDRQFILSSKKLLLSDSGFYLCAWSVLVWGPGGYTFGSGTRLTVV.

The rearrangement uses TRBV5-6 and TRBJ1-1; D is undetermined. V lost 2 bases to trimming and J lost 2 bases, with 7 bases between them. Germline V gene lookup returns CDR1 SGHDT and CDR2 YYEEEE. The CDR3 sequence is 13 residues long. CDR3 loop: CASSLDSNTEAFF. In nucleotides, the CDR3 is TGTGCCAGCAGCTTAGACTCAAACACTGAAGCTTTCTTT.

CDR3 amino acids: CASSVRRQGPIETQYF. CDR3 DNA: TGTGCCAGCAGCGTGAGACGACAGGGGCCAATAGAGACCCAGTACTTC. The chain recombines TRBV9 with TRBJ2-5, with TRBD1 matching 8 bases. Losses at the gene ends were 2 bases for V and 4 bases for J; bases not matched to a gene: 10. From germline, CDR1 is SGDLS and CDR2 YYNGEE. This CDR3 is built from 16 residues.

The rearrangement joins TRBV18 to TRBJ1-3; D remains unclear. Trimming took 1 base from V and 2 from J, leaving 6 bases between them. This CDR3 is 14 amino acids long. In germline, CDR1 is KGHSH, CDR2 LQKENI. The CDR3 here is CASSPQGTGNTIYF. The CDR3 bases are TGTGCCAGCTCACCACAGGGCACTGGAAACACCATATATTTT.

This clone was counted a single time. The chain couples TRBV28 to TRBJ1-4, with a tentative D call TRBD1 (5 bases). This CDR3 is 16 amino acids long. Trimming removed 7 bases from V and 3 bases from J, with 18 bases in between. CDR1 is MDHEN and CDR2 is SYDVKM in the germline V gene. CDR3 DNA: TGTGCCAGCACAAAAGCCCCAGGGAAGGCTAATGAAAAACTGTTTTTT. Its protein is CASTKAPGKANEKLFF.

The chain's CDR3 is CASSQNPGTSGSTDTQYF. In DNA, the CDR3 is TGCGCCAGCAGCCAAAATCCCGGGACTAGCGGGAGCACAGATACGCAGTATTTT. This sequence joins TRBV4-1 and TRBJ2-3; 12 bases match TRBD2. Germline assignment: CDR1 MGHRA and CDR2 YSYEKL. CDR3 length equals 18 residues. The junction had 6 bases not matched to a gene; V was cut back by 2 bases and J by 0 bases.

V usage is TRBV9 and J usage is TRBJ2-3; TRBD2 matches 9 bases. Trimming at V came to 2 bases and at J to 3 bases, leaving 1 base not matched to a gene. This CDR3 is built from 14 residues. From germline, CDR1 is SGDLS and CDR2 YYNGEE. CDR3 loop: CASSVSGRTDTQYF. The CDR3 DNA reads as TGTGCCAGCAGCGTTAGCGGGAGAACAGATACGCAGTATTTT.

The J gene is TRBJ2-7, the V gene TRBV6-1; 8 bases are a match to TRBD1. Germline V lookup: CDR1 MNHNS, CDR2 SASEGT. The CDR3 consists of 16 residues. The trim removed 4 bases at V and 4 bases at J, leaving 12 bases unmatched. CDR3 DNA sequence: TGTGCCAGCAGTGGCCATTTAGAGGACAGGGATTACGAGCAGTACTTC. Protein: CASSGHLEDRDYEQYF.

The genes are TRBV19 and TRBJ1-4; perhaps TRBD1 as D (5 bases). Trimming took 1 base from V and 2 from J, leaving 8 bases between them. The CDR3 contains 15 residues. CDR1 is LNHDA, CDR2 SQIVND, per germline (reference sequence). In DNA form, the CDR3 reads TGTGCCAGTAGTATAGTGCGGGACACTAATGAAAAACTGTTTTTT. It encodes CASSIVRDTNEKLFF.

This clone appeared once. This chain links TRBV19 with TRBJ1-5, with D possibly matching TRBD1 (5 bases). This CDR3 spans 15 amino acids. Germline CDR1 is LNHDA and CDR2 is SQIVND (reference sequence). The V and J ends lost 0 bases and 0 bases respectively, with 6 bases between them. In nucleotides, the CDR3 is TGTGCCAGTAGTATAGATCAGGGTAGCAATCAGCCCCAGCATTTT. As protein: CASSIDQGSNQPQHF.

The rearrangement uses TRBV15 and TRBJ2-7; D is possibly TRBD1 (6 bases). Germline V gene lookup returns CDR1 LNHNV and CDR2 YYDKDF (reference sequence). The CDR3 is made up of 14 amino acids. V gave up 3 bases and J gave up 0 bases, with 9 bases separating them. The CDR3, as DNA: TGTGCCACCAGCAGCTACAGGGACTCCTACGAGCAGTACTTC. Its protein is CATSSYRDSYEQYF.

This clone was seen once. The V call is TRBV25-1, the J call TRBJ2-1; 8 nucleotides align to TRBD2. Germline loops: CDR1 MGHDK, CDR2 SYGVNS. There are 16 residues in the CDR3. The trim removed 3 bases at V and 7 bases at J, leaving 11 bases unmatched. The CDR3 protein is CASSDNRGGLENEQFF. CDR3 nucleotides: TGTGCCAGCAGTGATAATCGGGGGGGCCTGGAAAATGAGCAGTTCTTC. The whole variable domain, filled in from reference TRBV25-1 and TRBJ2-1, reads EADIYQTPRYLVIGTGKKITLECSQTMGHDKMYWYQQDPGMELHLIHYSYGVNSTEKGDLSSESTVSRIRTEHFPLTLESARPSHTSQYLCASSDNRGGLENEQFFGPGTRLTVL.

The CDR3 DNA follows: TGCGCCAGCAGCTTGCGGACAGCCTACGAGCAGTACTTC. Amino acids: CASSLRTAYEQYF. This rearrangement joins TRBV5-1 to TRBJ2-7, with D perhaps TRBD1 (6 bases). CDR1 is SGHRS and CDR2 is YFSETQ in the germline V gene. Trimming removed 1 base from V and 2 bases from J, with 7 bases in between. This CDR3 has 13 residues. Filled out from reference TRBV5-1 and TRBJ2-7, the complete variable domain reads KAGVTQTPRYLIKTRGQQVTLSCSPISGHRSVSWYQQTPGQGLQFLFEYFSETQRNKGNFPGRFSGRQFSNSRSEMNVSTLELGDSALYLCASSLRTAYEQYFGPGTRLTVT.

This chain connects TRBV7-2 to TRBJ2-7; D gene uncertain. Trimming removed 3 bases at V and 4 bases at J, with 13 bases between. The CDR3 has 14 residues. CDR1 is SGHTA and CDR2 is FQGNSA in the germline V gene. The CDR3 coding sequence is TGTGCCAGCAGCTTGTGGAAAAATTATTACGAGCAGTACTTC. Translation gives CASSLWKNYYEQYF.

The chain couples TRBV24-1 to TRBJ2-6, with D possibly being TRBD2 (5 bases). Trimming removed 9 bases at V and 0 bases at J, with 11 bases between. This CDR3 region has 15 residues. Germline lookup yields CDR1 KGHDR and CDR2 SFDVKD. CDR3 bases: TGTGCCACCGAACCGGGATCCTCTGGGGCCAACGTCCTGACTTTC. Residues: CATEPGSSGANVLTF.

The J gene is TRBJ2-1, the V gene TRBV6-4; D may be TRBD2 (6 bases). In germline, CDR1 is MRHNA, CDR2 SNTAGT. With 2 bases removed from V and 9 bases from J, the gap between germline ends came to 8 bases. The CDR3 extends over 12 amino acids. The CDR3 sequence: CASSDTGVEQFF. CDR3 DNA: TGTGCCAGCAGTGACACGGGAGTTGAGCAGTTCTTC.

The chain has TRBV30 and TRBJ2-7; no firm D call. CDR1 is GTSNPN and CDR2 is SVGIG in the germline V gene (reference sequence). CDR3 length equals 12 residues. Trimming shortened V by 1 base and J by 3 bases, and 7 bases separated the two germline ends. The CDR3 DNA is TGTGCCTGGAGTGCCCTGGACTACGAGCAGTACTTC. It specifies CAWSALDYEQYF.

This chain connects TRBV28 to TRBJ1-2; the match to TRBD1 covers 7 bases. The CDR3 runs to 16 residues. The germline V gene encodes CDR1 MDHEN and CDR2 SYDVKM. The junction had 11 bases not matched to a gene; V was cut back by 5 bases and J by 2 bases. This CDR3 reads CASSLDGQATNYGYTF. The CDR3 DNA sequence: TGTGCCAGCAGTCTGGACGGACAGGCGACCAACTATGGCTACACCTTC.

The J gene is TRBJ2-7, the V gene TRBV12-3 or TRBV12-4, with D possibly being TRBD1 (5 bases). V shed 6 bases and J shed 0 bases, with 9 bases lying between them. CDR3 length equals 13 residues. DNA of the CDR3: TGTGCCAGCAGGTTACAGGACTCCTACGAGCAGTACTTC. Protein product: CASRLQDSYEQYF.

The chain joins TRBV5-4 to TRBJ2-5; TRBD1 is a possible D gene (5 bases). CDR3 length equals 14 residues. Trimming took off 0 bases at V and 4 bases at J, with 10 bases between the two ends. Germline lookup yields CDR1 SGHNT and CDR2 YYREEE (reference sequence). The DNA of the CDR3 is TGTGCCAGCAGCTTGGGGGGTGGGGCAGAGACCCAGTACTTC. Its translation: CASSLGGGAETQYF.

This clone has just one count. The chain combines TRBV5-5 with TRBJ1-1, with D perhaps TRBD1 (6 bases). This CDR3 comprises 13 residues. V lost 0 bases and J 3 bases, leaving 6 bases between the germline ends. CDR1 is SGHKS and CDR2 is YYEKEE in the germline V gene (reference sequence). In nucleotides, the CDR3 is TGTGCCAGCAGCTTGGACAGGGACACTGAAGCTTTCTTT. Its protein product is CASSLDRDTEAFF.

V is TRBV10-3 and J is TRBJ2-7; the match to TRBD1 covers 8 bases. The CDR3 has 15 residues. After removal of 6 bases from V and 1 base from J, the junction contained 8 bases not matched to a gene. Germline CDR1 reads ENHRY; CDR2 reads SYGVKD. The CDR3 spells CAISDRGALSYEQYF. For the CDR3, the DNA is TGTGCCATCAGCGACAGGGGAGCCCTATCCTACGAGCAGTACTTC.

This rearrangement joins TRBV3-1 (or the pseudogene TRBV3-2) to TRBJ2-7, with TRBD2 matching 8 bases. The CDR3 runs 15 residues. CDR1 is LGHDT, CDR2 YNNKEL, per germline (reference sequence). J was trimmed by 11 bases and V by 0 bases; bases with no gene match: 12. CDR3 residues: CASSQDHLAGSAKYF. In nucleotides, the CDR3 is TGTGCCAGCAGCCAAGATCATCTAGCGGGCTCGGCAAAGTACTTC.

Note on this clone: In the same sample, other DNA sequences code for this CDR3. The chain carries TRBV5-1 and TRBJ2-5; 8 positions agree with TRBD2. J was trimmed by 4 bases and V by 2 bases; bases with no gene match: 7. The CDR3 consists of 15 residues. Germline V gives CDR1 SGHRS, CDR2 YFSETQ. This CDR3 reads CASSFGGSGGETQYF. Here the CDR3 DNA reads TGCGCCAGCAGCTTCGGCGGGAGCGGGGGAGAGACCCAGTACTTC. The variable domain in full, with the rest retrieved from reference TRBV5-1 and TRBJ2-5, is KAGVTQTPRYLIKTRGQQVTLSCSPISGHRSVSWYQQTPGQGLQFLFEYFSETQRNKGNFPGRFSGRQFSNSRSEMNVSTLELGDSALYLCASSFGGSGGETQYFGPGTRLLVL.

CDR3 sequence: CASSLYNEQYF. The CDR3 coding sequence is TGTGCCAGCAGTTTATACAACGAGCAGTACTTC. V is TRBV28 and J is TRBJ2-7; D is undetermined. Trimming removed 1 base from V and 5 bases from J, with 3 bases in between. The CDR3 spans 11 residues. Germline loops: CDR1 MDHEN, CDR2 SYDVKM.

The V gene is TRBV27, the J gene TRBJ1-1; unclear D gene. V lost 5 bases and J 0 bases, leaving 7 bases between the germline ends. This CDR3 is 13 amino acids long. Germline CDR1 reads MNHEY; CDR2 reads SMNVEV (reference sequence). The CDR3 protein is CASSVTVNTEAFF. The CDR3, as DNA: TGTGCCAGCAGTGTAACAGTGAACACTGAAGCTTTCTTT.